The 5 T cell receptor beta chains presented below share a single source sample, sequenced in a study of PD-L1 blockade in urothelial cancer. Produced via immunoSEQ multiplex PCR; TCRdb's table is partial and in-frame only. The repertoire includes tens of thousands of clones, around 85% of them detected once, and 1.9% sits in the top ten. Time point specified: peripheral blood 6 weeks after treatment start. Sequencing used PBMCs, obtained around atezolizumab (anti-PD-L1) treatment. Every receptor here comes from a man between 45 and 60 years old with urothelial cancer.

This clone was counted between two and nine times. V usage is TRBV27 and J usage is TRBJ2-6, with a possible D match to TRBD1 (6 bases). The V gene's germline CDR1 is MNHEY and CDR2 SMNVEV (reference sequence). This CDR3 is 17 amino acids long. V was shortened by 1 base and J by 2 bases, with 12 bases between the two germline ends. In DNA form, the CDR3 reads TGTGCCAGCAGTTTATTGTCAGGGGTTACTGGGGCCAACGTCCTGACTTTC. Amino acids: CASSLLSGVTGANVLTF.

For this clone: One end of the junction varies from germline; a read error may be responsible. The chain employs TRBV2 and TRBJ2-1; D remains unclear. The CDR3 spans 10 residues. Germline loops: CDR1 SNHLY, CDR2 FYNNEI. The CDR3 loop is CASSYSEQFF. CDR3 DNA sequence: TGTGCCAGCTCGTACAGTGAGCAGTTCTTC.

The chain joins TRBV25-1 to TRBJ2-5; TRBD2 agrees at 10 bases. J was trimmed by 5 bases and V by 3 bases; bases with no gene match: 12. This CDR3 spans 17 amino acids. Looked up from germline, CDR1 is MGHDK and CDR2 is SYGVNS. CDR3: CASSEVTTSGLKETQYF. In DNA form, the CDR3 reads TGTGCCAGCAGTGAGGTGACGACTAGCGGGCTAAAGGAGACCCAGTACTTC.

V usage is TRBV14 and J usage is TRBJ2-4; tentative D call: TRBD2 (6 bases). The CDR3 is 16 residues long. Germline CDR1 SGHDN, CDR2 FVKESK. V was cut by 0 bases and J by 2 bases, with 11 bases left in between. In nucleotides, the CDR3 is TGTGCCAGCAGCCAAGATCTGGGGGGAACCAAAAACATTCAGTACTTC. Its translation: CASSQDLGGTKNIQYF.

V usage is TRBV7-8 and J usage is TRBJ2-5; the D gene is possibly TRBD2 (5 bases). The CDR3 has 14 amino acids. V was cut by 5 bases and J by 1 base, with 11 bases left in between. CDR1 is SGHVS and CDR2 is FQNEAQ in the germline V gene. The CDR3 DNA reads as TGTGCCAGCAGCGTGTCGGGAATCCAAGAGACCCAGTACTTC. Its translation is CASSVSGIQETQYF.